This section outlines one T cell receptor beta chain sequence together with its context. The data derive from a study of OX40 agonist ivuxolimab in advanced cancers. About the study: Among those enrolled, mean age was about 60 years (range about 23 to 79) and about 79% were male.

The V end was cut by 2 bases, the J end by 5 bases, with 7 bases between. The CDR3 has 13 amino acids. Germline V gives CDR1 MNHEY, CDR2 SVGAGI. TCRdb keeps only in-frame clones here, not all; method: immunoSEQ multiplex PCR. The sample has 45,000 or so clones, around 80% seen once. The sequences come from CD4+ or CD8+ T cells sorted from blood, collected in a trial of the OX40 agonist ivuxolimab. The J gene is TRBJ1-5, the V gene TRBV6-5; D unresolved. The receptor was isolated from an adult with an advanced solid tumor such as melanoma, head and neck, liver or kidney cancer. Written as DNA, the CDR3 is TGTGCCAGCAGTTACAGGGATTATCAGCCCCAGCATTTT. This gives the protein CASSYRDYQPQHF.